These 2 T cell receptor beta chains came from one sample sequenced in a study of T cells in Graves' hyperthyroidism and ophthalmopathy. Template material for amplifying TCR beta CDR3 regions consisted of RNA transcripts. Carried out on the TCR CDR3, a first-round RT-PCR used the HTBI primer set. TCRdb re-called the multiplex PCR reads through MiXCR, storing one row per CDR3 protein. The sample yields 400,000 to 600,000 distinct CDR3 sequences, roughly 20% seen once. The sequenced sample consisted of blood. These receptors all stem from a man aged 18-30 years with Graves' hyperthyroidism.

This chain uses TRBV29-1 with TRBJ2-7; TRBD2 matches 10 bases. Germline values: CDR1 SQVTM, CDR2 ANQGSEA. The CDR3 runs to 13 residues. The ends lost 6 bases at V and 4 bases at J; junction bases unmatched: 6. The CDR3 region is CSVRTSGNYEQYF. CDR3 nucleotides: TGCAGCGTCCGGACTAGCGGAAATTACGAGCAGTACTTC.

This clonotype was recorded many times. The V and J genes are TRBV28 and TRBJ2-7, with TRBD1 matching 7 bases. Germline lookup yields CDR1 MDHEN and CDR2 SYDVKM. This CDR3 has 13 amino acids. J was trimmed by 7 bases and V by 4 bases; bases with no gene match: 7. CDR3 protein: CASSYRGMSEQYF. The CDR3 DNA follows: TGTGCCAGCAGTTACAGGGGCATGAGTGAGCAGTACTTC.